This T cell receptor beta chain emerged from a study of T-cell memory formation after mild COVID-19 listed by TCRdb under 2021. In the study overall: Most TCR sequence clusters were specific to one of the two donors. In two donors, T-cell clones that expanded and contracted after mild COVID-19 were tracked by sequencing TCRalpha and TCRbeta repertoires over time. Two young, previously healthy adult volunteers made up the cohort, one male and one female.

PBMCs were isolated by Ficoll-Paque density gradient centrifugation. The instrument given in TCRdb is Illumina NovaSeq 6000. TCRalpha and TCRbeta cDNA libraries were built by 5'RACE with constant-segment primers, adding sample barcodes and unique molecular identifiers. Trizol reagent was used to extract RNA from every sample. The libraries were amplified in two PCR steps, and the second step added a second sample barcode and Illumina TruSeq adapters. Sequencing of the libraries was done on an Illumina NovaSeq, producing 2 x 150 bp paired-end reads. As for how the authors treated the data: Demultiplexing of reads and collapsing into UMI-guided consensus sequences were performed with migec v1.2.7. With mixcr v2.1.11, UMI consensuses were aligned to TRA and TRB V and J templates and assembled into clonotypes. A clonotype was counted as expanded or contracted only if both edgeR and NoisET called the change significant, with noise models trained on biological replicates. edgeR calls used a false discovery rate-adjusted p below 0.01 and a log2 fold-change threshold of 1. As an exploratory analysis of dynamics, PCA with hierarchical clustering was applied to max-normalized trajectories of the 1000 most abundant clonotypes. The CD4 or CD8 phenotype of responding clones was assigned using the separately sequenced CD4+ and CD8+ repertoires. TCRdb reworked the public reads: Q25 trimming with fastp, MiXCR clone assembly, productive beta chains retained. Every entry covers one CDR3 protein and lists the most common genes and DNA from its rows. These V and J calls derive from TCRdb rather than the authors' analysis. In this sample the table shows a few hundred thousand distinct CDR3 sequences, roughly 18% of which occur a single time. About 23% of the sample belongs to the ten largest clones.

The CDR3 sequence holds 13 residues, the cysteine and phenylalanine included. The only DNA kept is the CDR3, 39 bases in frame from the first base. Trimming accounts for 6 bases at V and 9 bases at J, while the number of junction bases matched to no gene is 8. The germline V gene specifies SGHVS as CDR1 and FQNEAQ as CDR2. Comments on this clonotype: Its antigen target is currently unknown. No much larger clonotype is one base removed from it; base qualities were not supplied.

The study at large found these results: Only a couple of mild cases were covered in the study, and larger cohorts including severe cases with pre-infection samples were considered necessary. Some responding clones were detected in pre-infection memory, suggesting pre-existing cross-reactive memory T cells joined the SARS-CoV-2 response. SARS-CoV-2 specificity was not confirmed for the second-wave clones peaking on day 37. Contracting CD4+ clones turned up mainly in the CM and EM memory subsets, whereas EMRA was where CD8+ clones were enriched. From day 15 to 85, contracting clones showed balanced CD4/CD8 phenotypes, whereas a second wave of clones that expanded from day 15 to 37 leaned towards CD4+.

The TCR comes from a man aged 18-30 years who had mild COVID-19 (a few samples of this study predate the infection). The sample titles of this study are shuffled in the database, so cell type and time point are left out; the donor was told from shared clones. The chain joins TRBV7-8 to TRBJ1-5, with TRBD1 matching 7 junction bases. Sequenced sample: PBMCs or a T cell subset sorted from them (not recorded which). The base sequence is TGTGCCAGCAGGCCTAAGGGGGCAGGGCCCCAGCATTTT. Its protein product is CASRPKGAGPQHF. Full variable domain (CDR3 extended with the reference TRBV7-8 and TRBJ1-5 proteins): GAGVSQSPRYKVAKRGQDVALRCDPISGHVSLFWYQQALGQGPEFLTYFQNEAQLDKSGLPSDRFFAERPEGSVSTLKIQRTQQEDSAVYLCASRPKGAGPQHFGDGTRLSIL.